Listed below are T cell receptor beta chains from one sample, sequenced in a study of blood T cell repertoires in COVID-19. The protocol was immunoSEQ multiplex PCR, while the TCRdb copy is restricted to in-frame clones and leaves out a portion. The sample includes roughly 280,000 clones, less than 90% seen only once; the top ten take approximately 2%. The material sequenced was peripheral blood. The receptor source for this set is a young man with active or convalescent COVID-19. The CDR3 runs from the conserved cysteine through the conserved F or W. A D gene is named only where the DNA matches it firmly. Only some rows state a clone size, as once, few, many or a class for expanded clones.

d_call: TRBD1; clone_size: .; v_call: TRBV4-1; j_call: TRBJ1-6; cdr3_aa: CASSHSSGGHSPLHF; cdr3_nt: TGCGCCAGCAGCCACAGCTCAGGGGGGCATTCACCCCTCCACTTT
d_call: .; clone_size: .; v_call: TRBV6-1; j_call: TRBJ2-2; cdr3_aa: CASSEWLASPFGELFF; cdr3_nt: TGTGCCAGCAGTGAATGGCTAGCGAGCCCCTTCGGGGAGCTGTTTTTT
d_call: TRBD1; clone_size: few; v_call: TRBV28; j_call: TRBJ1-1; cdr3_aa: CASSFNPGQGVIANTEAFF; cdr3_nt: TGTGCCAGCAGTTTCAATCCGGGACAGGGGGTAATTGCGAACACTGAAGCTTTCTTT
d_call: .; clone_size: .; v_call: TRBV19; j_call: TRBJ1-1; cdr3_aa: CASSIVATNTEAFF; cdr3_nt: TGTGCCAGTAGTATAGTGGCGACAAACACTGAAGCTTTCTTT
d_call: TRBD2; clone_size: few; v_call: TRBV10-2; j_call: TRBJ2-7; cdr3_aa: CASSRAGGIHYEQYF; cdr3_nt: TGCGCCAGCAGCCGAGCGGGGGGGATCCACTACGAGCAGTACTTC
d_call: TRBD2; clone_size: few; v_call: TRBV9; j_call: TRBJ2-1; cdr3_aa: CASSSHPGLGPYNEQFF; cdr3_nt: TGTGCCAGCAGCTCACACCCCGGACTAGGCCCCTACAATGAGCAGTTCTTC
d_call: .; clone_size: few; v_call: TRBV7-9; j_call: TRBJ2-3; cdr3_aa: CASSHSDSHTDTQYF; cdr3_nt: TGTGCCAGCAGCCACTCGGACTCTCACACAGATACGCAGTATTTT
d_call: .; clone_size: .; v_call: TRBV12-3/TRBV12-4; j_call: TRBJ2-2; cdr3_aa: CASSPRGDGELFF; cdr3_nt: TGTGCCAGCAGCCCCAGGGGGGACGGGGAGCTGTTTTTT
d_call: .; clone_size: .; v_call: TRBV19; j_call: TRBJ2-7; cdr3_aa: CASTSSGAYEQYF; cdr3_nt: TGTGCCAGTACCTCATCAGGCGCCTACGAGCAGTACTTC
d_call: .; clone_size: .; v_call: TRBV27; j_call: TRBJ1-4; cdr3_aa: CASRNTGWNEKLFF; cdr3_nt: TGTGCCAGCAGGAACACAGGGTGGAATGAAAAACTGTTTTTT
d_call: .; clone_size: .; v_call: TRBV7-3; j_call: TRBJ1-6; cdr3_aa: CASSLGGTNNSPLHF; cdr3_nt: TGTGCCAGCAGCTTAGGTGGGACTAATAATTCACCCCTCCACTTT
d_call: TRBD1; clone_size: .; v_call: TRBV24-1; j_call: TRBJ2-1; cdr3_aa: CAISDLIRDRDEQFF; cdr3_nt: TGTGCCATCAGTGATCTAATCCGGGACAGGGATGAGCAGTTCTTC
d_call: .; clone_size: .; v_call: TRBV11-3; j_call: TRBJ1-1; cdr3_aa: CASSLGHYTEAFF; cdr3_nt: TGTGCCAGCAGCTTAGGACATTACACTGAAGCTTTCTTT